This T cell receptor beta chain was documented in a study of Graves' ophthalmopathy and Graves' hyperthyroidism. Germline V lookup: CDR1 LNHDA, CDR2 SQIVND (reference sequence). This CDR3 is built from 14 residues. RNA transcripts provided the template for amplifying TCR beta CDR3 regions. Second-round multiplex PCR came after first-round RT-PCR with HTBI primers. TCRdb reanalysed the multiplex PCR reads using MiXCR and keeps one entry per CDR3 protein. The sample lists approximately 640,000 distinct CDR3 sequences; 35% to 45% were seen once. Worth noting for this clonotype: A much larger clone is a single base away; this may be a read error.

As the starting material, around 9.1 ml of fresh peripheral blood yielded the PBMCs. The sequencing sample was made of peripheral blood. This receptor was identified in an adult man with Graves' ophthalmopathy. The V gene is TRBV19, the J gene TRBJ1-2, with D uncertain. CDR3 DNA: TGTGCCAGTAGTATCCGGACGGGTAGCTATGGCTTCACCTTC. Translated, it gives CASSIRTGSYGFTF.